This TCR beta chain was obtained from a study of blood T cell repertoires in COVID-19. Study summary: Collection of acute and convalescent COVID-19 samples took place in the United States, Italy and Spain.

CDR1 is KGHSH and CDR2 is LQKENI in the germline V gene. The CDR3 has 13 residues. Trimming removed 3 bases from V and 4 bases from J; junction bases left unmatched: 0. How the authors handled the data: Nucleated cell number was recorded as an estimate derived from reference gene primer amplification. This table comes from immunoSEQ multiplex PCR, and its TCRdb copy is limited to in-frame clones, with some not included. Clone size and the V and J calls come from that table; the DNA yielded D and trimming. The sample has 100,000 to 150,000 clones; roughly four fifths are singletons. The sample consisted of peripheral blood. The TCR originated in a man aged 55 to 70 with acute or convalescent COVID-19. This chain joins TRBV18 and TRBJ2-7; the match to TRBD2 covers 10 bases. This CDR3 is CASSPGLAYEQYF. In nucleotides, the CDR3 is TGTGCCAGCTCACCGGGACTAGCGTACGAGCAGTACTTC.